A single sample is the source of the 5 T cell receptor beta chains below, sequenced in a study of cytomegalovirus exposure and HLA in healthy donors. Use of 60 Vbeta and 13 Jbeta primers characterized the PCR. Data came from immunoSEQ multiplex PCR; TCRdb stores just in-frame clones and leaves some out. Among 69,000 or so clones listed, under 85% were seen once. Source material: PBMCs. The receptors derive from a woman aged 55 to 70 in good health and CMV-seropositive.

The J gene is TRBJ1-2, the V gene TRBV11-2; weak D call: TRBD1 (6 bases). The CDR3 consists of 13 residues. CDR1 and CDR2 from the germline V gene are SGHAT and FQNNGV. V lost 1 base and J 8 bases, leaving 11 bases between the germline ends. DNA for the CDR3: TGTGCCAGCAGCTTAGTCGGGGGGCTCGGCTACACCTTC. This codes for CASSLVGGLGYTF.

J is TRBJ2-3 and V is TRBV6-1; tentative D call: TRBD1 (6 bases). Germline V gene lookup returns CDR1 MNHNS and CDR2 SASEGT. This CDR3 spans 13 amino acids. Trimming pared 3 bases from V and 2 bases from J, leaving 6 bases between. In DNA, the CDR3 is TGTGCCAGCAGTGAGGGGGCCACAGATACGCAGTATTTT. It translates to CASSEGATDTQYF.

V gene TRBV6-1 combines with J gene TRBJ2-3; maybe TRBD2 (5 bases). Germline assignment: CDR1 MNHNS and CDR2 SASEGT. The CDR3 totals 15 residues. V dropped 7 bases and J dropped 8 bases, with 22 bases sitting between them. CDR3 sequence (DNA): TGTGCCAGCACCTCGGAAGGAGCCGGGGTAGCTACGCAGTATTTT. Protein: CASTSEGAGVATQYF.

The V and J genes are TRBV6-1 and TRBJ2-3; 7 nucleotides line up with TRBD2. This CDR3 contains 15 residues. Germline CDR1 and CDR2: MNHNS and SASEGT. J gave up 5 bases and V 5 bases, and 10 bases lay outside the gene matches. The CDR3 region has the DNA TGTGCCAGCAGTAAACAGGTTTCGGGGGGAGATACGCAGTATTTT. Encoded protein: CASSKQVSGGDTQYF.

The rearrangement links TRBV30 to TRBJ1-1, with 7 nucleotides matching TRBD1. The CDR3 loop spans 13 amino acids. The ends lost 2 bases at V and 3 bases at J; junction bases unmatched: 3. Looked up from germline, CDR1 is GTSNPN and CDR2 is SVGIG (reference sequence). CDR3 region: CAWSSGGDTEAFF. As DNA, the CDR3 is TGTGCCTGGAGTTCAGGGGGTGACACTGAAGCTTTCTTT.